This T cell receptor beta chain was observed in a study of cytomegalovirus exposure and HLA in healthy donors. On the study more broadly: Later analysis reported that the roughly 130 validation repertoires shared the platform of the roughly 710 first-cohort repertoires.

Study-wide findings and caveats: TCR sequences were mostly rare, though some public TCRs occurred in many donors.

For this clone: Its antigen is still unknown.

The study drew the donors from its 120-subject validation cohort, separate from the roughly 710-subject first cohort. With 2 bases clipped from V and 2 bases from J, the junction kept 3 bases outside the gene matches. The CDR3 sequence is 15 residues long. Germline V CDR1 and CDR2: SGHDT, YYEEEE. Clones were sequenced by immunoSEQ multiplex PCR, and TCRdb holds only the in-frame ones, with some missing. The table records approximately 73,000 clones, about 95% of them present only once. This receptor was taken from a man between 18 and 29 years old in good health and CMV-seronegative. The sample was PBMCs. The chain joins TRBV5-6 to TRBJ1-3; the match to TRBD1 covers 8 bases. In DNA, the CDR3 is TGTGCCAGCAGCTTCGGACAGGGAACTGGAAACACCATATATTTT. It codes for CASSFGQGTGNTIYF. Full variable domain (missing parts from reference TRBV5-6 and TRBJ1-3): DAGVTQSPTHLIKTRGQQVTLRCSPKSGHDTVSWYQQALGQGPQFIFQYYEEEERQRGNFPDRFSGHQFPNYSSELNVNALLLGDSALYLCASSFGQGTGNTIYFGEGSWLTVV.